Given below is one T cell receptor beta chain in context. Antigen: not known. UMIs and sample barcodes were carried by the TCR alpha and TCR beta cDNA libraries that 5'RACE produced using constant-segment primers. TCRdb reprocessed the 5' RACE reads with MiXCR, giving one entry per CDR3 protein. The data show roughly 49,000 distinct CDR3 sequences, about 28% seen once. The data are from a study of T-cell memory formation after mild COVID-19. Study-wide results and limits: Within pre-infection memory, some responding clones were found, suggesting cross-reactive memory joined. Contracting CD4+ clones lay largely in CM and EM, with CD8+ ones residing in EMRA. Contracting clones from day 15 to 85 had balanced CD4/CD8; later expanders favoured CD4+.

This CDR3 is built from 15 residues. V was pared by 4 bases and J by 0 bases, with 11 bases between. CDR1 is LGHNA and CDR2 is YNFKEQ in the germline V gene. The clonotype originates from a man aged 18 to 30 who had mild COVID-19 (a few samples of this study predate the infection). Cell type and time point are not known. Source material: PBMCs or a T cell subset sorted from them (not recorded which). The chain is built from TRBV4-2 and TRBJ2-3; possible D gene TRBD1, 5 bases. CDR3 coding DNA: TGTGCCAGCAGCCTCTCGTCAGGGAGCACAGATACGCAGTATTTT. Translated: CASSLSSGSTDTQYF.